One and the same sample provided the 4 T cell receptor beta chains below, sequenced in a study of vaccination effects on CD4 cells after COVID-19 (dated by TCRdb to between 2021 and 2024). The ViraFEST assay stimulated PBMC with viral peptide pools and then used TCR sequencing to identify antigen-specific CD4+ T cell clonotypes by expansion. After about 10 days of culture, CD4+ T cells were isolated with the EasySep CD4+ T cell isolation kit. None of the healthy vaccine recipients had a prior SARS-CoV-2 infection, which was confirmed by nucleocapsid antibody tests that came back negative both before and after vaccination. Their antigens are not known. Library construction relied on the immunoSEQ multiplex PCR assay. As stored in TCRdb, this immuneACCESS dataset retains in-frame rearrangements with V and J assigned. A fraction of the clones does not appear; measured against another copy, unresolved V genes explain less than half of the discrepancy, and the remainder lacks a known reason. This sample lists around 66,000 clones; about 71% were detected once. The top ten clones comprise about 4% of the sample.

Here the sequenced sample was CD4+ T cells from PBMCs cultured with HCoV-OC43 spike peptides, taken before COVID-19 vaccination. Sample cell subset or site, as interpreted from the label and publication: HCoV-OC43 spike overlapping peptide pool stimulation. All receptors derive from a human donor who received a COVID-19 vaccine.

The V gene is TRBV4-1, the J gene TRBJ1-2; 8 bases match TRBD1. Germline V gene lookup returns CDR1 MGHRA and CDR2 YSYEKL. J lost 3 bases, V lost 3 bases, and 9 bases had no gene match. CDR3 length: 16 residues. The chain's CDR3 is CASSQGAGQGHYGYTF. CDR3 nucleotides: TGCGCCAGCAGCCAGGGGGCCGGACAGGGACACTATGGCTACACCTTC.

The chain carries TRBV6-2 or TRBV6-3 and TRBJ2-3, with 11 nucleotides matching TRBD2. V lost 2 bases, J lost 6 bases, and 7 bases stayed unmatched. Germline V gene lookup returns CDR1 MNHEY and CDR2 SVGEGT. This CDR3 contains 16 residues. The CDR3 reads CASSYGWGLADDTQYF. The CDR3 coding sequence is TGTGCCAGCAGTTACGGTTGGGGACTAGCGGACGATACGCAGTATTTT.

The V and J genes are TRBV5-1 and TRBJ1-1, with TRBD1 matching 7 bases. In germline, CDR1 is SGHRS, CDR2 YFSETQ. The length of the CDR3 is 15 residues. The V gene end was trimmed by 2 bases and the J gene end by 0 bases; junction bases not matched to a gene: 4. The CDR3 nucleotides are TGCGCCAGCAGCTTACAGACAGGGATGAACACTGAAGCTTTCTTT. The encoded protein is CASSLQTGMNTEAFF.

The rearrangement links TRBV6-5 to TRBJ1-6; D remains unclear. Trimming took 2 bases from V and 9 from J, leaving 14 bases between them. Germline loops: CDR1 MNHEY, CDR2 SVGAGI. The CDR3 has 15 amino acids. This chain's CDR3 is CASSYGRRMGSPLHF. The CDR3 DNA reads TGTGCCAGCAGTTACGGCAGGCGGATGGGTTCACCCCTCCACTTT.